The 32 T cell receptor beta chains reported below all come from one sample, sequenced in a study of CD8+ T cells in alopecia areata. Reverse transcription of extracted RNA yielded cDNA, which provided the sequencing template. Using immunoSEQ multiplex PCR, the repertoire was profiled, and TCRdb retains in-frame clones only, with some absent. In the table there are roughly 140,000 clones, roughly four fifths of which are singletons. Stated treatment: oral pan-JAK inhibitor, 5-10 mg twice daily. The starting material was CD8+ T cells sorted from blood, obtained at week 4, from a patient treated with tofacitinib. The source of these receptors is a human donor with alopecia areata.

This clone showed up just a few times. V is TRBV5-6 and J is TRBJ1-2, with no clear D. CDR3 length: 15 amino acids. Trimming removed 2 bases from V and 3 bases from J, with 14 bases in between. CDR1 and CDR2 (germline): SGHDT, YYEEEE. The CDR3 nucleotides read TGTGCCAGCAGCTTCTTCCGGGGAATTGACTATGGCTACACCTTC. Protein sequence: CASSFFRGIDYGYTF.

This clone was recorded only once. The rearrangement uses TRBV11-2 and TRBJ2-7; 10 bases map to TRBD2. Germline V gives CDR1 SGHAT, CDR2 FQNNGV. CDR3 size: 17 residues. V shed 1 base, J shed 0 bases, and the junction held 6 bases outside the gene matches. DNA of the CDR3: TGTGCCAGCAGCTTAGTAGCGGGGGGACCATCCTCCTACGAGCAGTACTTC. Translated: CASSLVAGGPSSYEQYF.

This clone was seen a few times. This chain uses TRBV7-9 with TRBJ1-1, with unresolved D. This CDR3 comprises 13 residues. CDR1 and CDR2 from the germline V gene are SEHNR and FQNEAQ (reference sequence). V lost 1 base and J lost 4, with 7 bases in between. The CDR3 reads CASSLDGGTEAFF. CDR3 nucleotide sequence: TGTGCCAGCAGCTTAGATGGAGGCACTGAAGCTTTCTTT.

The rearrangement uses TRBV29-1 and TRBJ1-1; D gene uncertain. Trimming left V 7 bases short and J 1 base short, with 10 bases between. The germline V gene has CDR1 SQVTM and CDR2 ANQGSEA. There are 12 residues in the CDR3. The CDR3 here is CSAPVGNTEAFF. The CDR3 nucleotides read TGCAGCGCCCCAGTGGGGAACACTGAAGCTTTCTTT.

There are a few counts of this clone. The chain recombines TRBV29-1 with TRBJ2-7; TRBD1 might be the D (7 bases). This CDR3 is 15 amino acids long. The germline CDR1 and CDR2 sequences are SQVTM and ANQGSEA. Trimming removed 3 bases at V and 4 bases at J, with 19 bases between. CDR3 nucleotide sequence: TGCAGCGTTGACTCCCCGCAGGGGGAGGTTTACGAGCAGTACTTC. Its translation: CSVDSPQGEVYEQYF.

The rearrangement uses TRBV7-8 and TRBJ2-7; D could derive from TRBD1 or TRBD2 (5 bases each). This CDR3 has 14 amino acids. V gave up 4 bases and J gave up 1 base, with 11 bases separating them. The V gene's germline CDR1 is SGHVS and CDR2 FQNEAQ. The CDR3 DNA sequence: TGTGCCAGCAGCTCGCCGGGACGGTCCTACGAGCAGTACTTC. It translates to CASSSPGRSYEQYF.

The rearrangement joins TRBV7-9 to TRBJ2-3; weak D call: TRBD1 (5 bases). Trimming removed 5 bases at V and 0 bases at J, with 18 bases between. The CDR3 is made up of 17 amino acids. CDR1 and CDR2 from the germline V gene are SEHNR and FQNEAQ (reference sequence). As DNA, the CDR3 is TGTGCCAGCAGCCCCCCCACCGACAGAACTAGCACAGATACGCAGTATTTT. Encoded protein: CASSPPTDRTSTDTQYF.

The rearrangement links TRBV7-8 to TRBJ2-1, with 13 bases identical to TRBD2. The CDR3 is 14 amino acids. CDR1 and CDR2 (germline): SGHVS, FQNEAQ. V trimming: 10 bases; J trimming: 6 bases; junction bases outside the gene matches: 6. Written as DNA, the CDR3 is TGTGCCATAATGGGACTAGCGGGGCCCAATGAGCAGTTCTTC. It translates to CAIMGLAGPNEQFF.

The chain links TRBV10-3 to TRBJ2-5; no firm D call. This CDR3 region has 13 residues. Germline loops: CDR1 ENHRY, CDR2 SYGVKD. Trimming pared 3 bases from V and 4 bases from J, leaving 9 bases between. CDR3 loop: CAISDDLAETQYF. The CDR3 bases are TGTGCCATCAGTGATGATTTGGCAGAGACCCAGTACTTC.

The chain has TRBV7-9 and TRBJ2-7; 7 nucleotides line up with TRBD1. Germline lookup yields CDR1 SEHNR and CDR2 FQNEAQ (reference sequence). The junction had 12 bases not matched to a gene; V was cut back by 1 base and J by 6 bases. The CDR3 totals 16 residues. The CDR3 loop is CASSLGGQGTALEQYF. The CDR3 DNA reads TGTGCCAGCAGCTTAGGGGGCCAGGGGACAGCCCTCGAGCAGTACTTC.

The chain employs TRBV29-1 and TRBJ2-1, with D perhaps TRBD1 (6 bases). This CDR3 is built from 15 residues. V shed 4 bases and J shed 2 bases, with 15 bases lying between them. CDR1 is SQVTM and CDR2 is ANQGSEA in the germline V gene. The DNA for the CDR3 is TGCAGCGTTGCCTCTAGGGGGTTTACCTACAATGAGCAGTTCTTC. This sequence encodes CSVASRGFTYNEQFF.

The genes are TRBV27 and TRBJ2-1, with D possibly TRBD1 on 5 matching bases. The CDR3 runs 14 residues. Per the germline V gene, CDR1 is MNHEY and CDR2 is SMNVEV (reference sequence). Trimming shortened V by 7 bases and J by 10 bases, and 20 bases separated the two germline ends. The CDR3 sequence is CASTAGFGTGEQFF. Here the CDR3 DNA reads TGTGCCAGCACCGCAGGGTTTGGCACGGGCGAGCAGTTCTTC.

This clone was observed a handful of times. The chain has TRBV29-1 and TRBJ1-1, with a possible D match to TRBD1 (5 bases). The CDR3 is 14 residues long. Germline V gene lookup returns CDR1 SQVTM and CDR2 ANQGSEA. V was trimmed by 7 bases and J by 3 bases, leaving 18 bases between them. The CDR3 protein is CSASGLYVDTEAFF. CDR3 DNA: TGCAGCGCGTCAGGGTTGTATGTCGACACTGAAGCTTTCTTT. Supplemented by reference TRBV29-1 and TRBJ1-1, the full variable domain reads SAVISQKPSRDICQRGTSLTIQCQVDSQVTMMFWYRQQPGQSLTLIATANQGSEATYESGFVIDKFPISRPNLTFSTLTVSNMSPEDSSIYLCSASGLYVDTEAFFGQGTRLTVV.

The chain joins TRBV30 to TRBJ2-7, with D possibly called TRBD1 or TRBD2 (6 bases each). The germline gives CDR1 GTSNPN, CDR2 SVGIG (reference sequence). Trimming removed 1 base at V and 2 bases at J, with 9 bases between. This CDR3 has 13 residues. The CDR3 DNA sequence: TGTGCCTGGAGTGAGGGGGGCCCCTACGAGCAGTACTTC. Translation: CAWSEGGPYEQYF.

The gene calls are TRBV27 and TRBJ2-1; the D gene is possibly TRBD2 (5 bases). The V gene's germline CDR1 is MNHEY and CDR2 SMNVEV (reference sequence). There are 13 residues in the CDR3. Trimming took 3 bases from V and 9 from J, leaving 12 bases between them. This CDR3 reads CASSFRTFAEQFF. The CDR3 region has the DNA TGTGCCAGCAGTTTCCGGACTTTCGCTGAGCAGTTCTTC.

The chain couples TRBV5-6 to TRBJ1-3; weak D call: TRBD1 (6 bases). The V end lost 4 bases, the J end lost 0 bases, and 11 bases lay between the germline ends. The CDR3 spans 15 residues. Germline V CDR1 and CDR2: SGHDT, YYEEEE. Here the CDR3 DNA reads TGTGCCAGCAGCCAAGACAGGAGCTCTGGAAACACCATATATTTT. It translates to CASSQDRSSGNTIYF.

V is TRBV27 and J is TRBJ1-1, with D hard to call. Trimming pared 2 bases from V and 5 bases from J, leaving 9 bases between. CDR3 length equals 13 residues. Per germline, CDR1 MNHEY and CDR2 SMNVEV (reference sequence). The CDR3 protein is CASSLPGFTEAFF. CDR3 coding DNA: TGTGCCAGCAGTTTACCCGGGTTTACTGAAGCTTTCTTT.

The table lists this clone with a few counts. The chain employs TRBV7-2 and TRBJ2-7; the D is unclear. Germline assignment: CDR1 SGHTA and CDR2 FQGNSA. The V gene lost 1 base and the J gene lost 0 bases, with 7 bases spanning the gap. This CDR3 comprises 14 residues. The chain's CDR3 is CASSLVLSSYEQYF. The CDR3 nucleotides are TGTGCCAGCAGCTTAGTCCTAAGCTCCTACGAGCAGTACTTC.

This chain connects TRBV30 to TRBJ2-2; D perhaps matches TRBD2 (5 bases). This CDR3 region has 14 residues. Trimming removed 2 bases from V and 4 bases from J, with 11 bases in between. Germline CDR1 is GTSNPN and CDR2 is SVGIG (reference sequence). The CDR3 DNA is TGTGCCTGGAGTCTCGGACTCAGCACCGGGGAGCTGTTTTTT. This codes for CAWSLGLSTGELFF.

The chain joins TRBV27 to TRBJ1-1, with D uncertain. Trimming took off 2 bases at V and 3 bases at J, with 10 bases between the two ends. Germline V lookup: CDR1 MNHEY, CDR2 SMNVEV (reference sequence). The CDR3 spans 14 residues. CDR3 in DNA: TGTGCCAGCAGTTTAATACAACGGGACACTGAAGCTTTCTTT. Translation: CASSLIQRDTEAFF.

The genes are TRBV7-9 and TRBJ2-1; D perhaps matches TRBD1 (7 bases). Germline-derived CDR1 and CDR2 are SEHNR and FQNEAQ (reference sequence). CDR3 size: 16 residues. Deletions cut 0 bases from V and 5 bases from J, with 14 bases between. The DNA of the CDR3 is TGTGCCAGCAGCTTAGCCCTTGTCAGGGGGGACAATGAGCAGTTCTTC. Translated: CASSLALVRGDNEQFF.

In its sample, this clone was seen once. The gene calls are TRBV4-1 and TRBJ2-5; TRBD2 matches 10 bases. Germline trimming cut 2 bases from V and 2 bases from J; bases unmatched to any gene: 8. From germline, CDR1 is MGHRA and CDR2 YSYEKL. The CDR3 totals 17 residues. The CDR3 loop is CASSQISSGGKQETQYF. CDR3 DNA sequence: TGCGCCAGCAGCCAAATTTCTAGCGGGGGCAAACAAGAGACCCAGTACTTC.

V gene TRBV5-8 combines with J gene TRBJ2-7; tentatively, D is TRBD1 or TRBD2 (5 bases each). The CDR3 sequence is 13 residues long. CDR1 and CDR2 (germline): SGHTS, YDEGEE. CDR3 in amino acids: CASPGTFSYEQYF. As DNA, the CDR3 is TGTGCTTCCCCCGGGACCTTCTCCTACGAGCAGTACTTC.

This clone was seen a single time. V and J are TRBV9 and TRBJ2-7; D gene unclear. The CDR3 length is 14 residues. Trimming cost V 0 bases and J 3 bases, with 10 bases left between them. CDR1 and CDR2 (germline): SGDLS, YYNGEE. CDR3 sequence: CASSVGERFYEQYF. The CDR3 DNA sequence: TGTGCCAGCAGCGTAGGAGAGCGTTTCTACGAGCAGTACTTC.

This clone has just a few counts. The rearrangement links TRBV30 to TRBJ1-2; a weak D match, TRBD1 (5 bases). V was clipped by 7 bases and J by 9 bases, with 15 bases between them. The CDR3 consists of 11 residues. From germline, CDR1 is GTSNPN and CDR2 SVGIG (reference sequence). In nucleotides, the CDR3 is TGTGCCTCCTCTACTCAGGGCAGCTACACCTTC. As protein: CASSTQGSYTF.

The chain uses TRBV30 and TRBJ2-2; no reliable D call. Trimming took off 0 bases at V and 1 base at J, with 6 bases between the two ends. This CDR3 region has 14 residues. From germline, CDR1 is GTSNPN and CDR2 SVGIG (reference sequence). The CDR3 DNA is TGTGCCTGGAGTGTTTGGGGGAACACCGGGGAGCTGTTTTTT. This encodes CAWSVWGNTGELFF.

This clone was seen a few times. The same CDR3 also results from other DNA sequences found in this sample. The chain has TRBV9 and TRBJ1-4, with TRBD1 matching 7 bases. This CDR3 comprises 15 residues. CDR1 and CDR2 from the germline V gene are SGDLS and YYNGEE. The V gene end was trimmed by 3 bases and the J gene end by 0 bases; junction bases not matched to a gene: 2. Here the CDR3 reads CASSAGTATNEKLFF. CDR3 bases: TGTGCCAGCAGCGCAGGGACAGCAACTAATGAAAAACTGTTTTTT.

The chain employs TRBV27 and TRBJ2-3; 7 bases are a match to TRBD1. The J segment lost 3 bases and the V segment lost 11 bases, leaving 11 bases of the junction unmatched. The CDR3 contains 14 residues. In germline, CDR1 is MNHEY, CDR2 SMNVEV (reference sequence). The CDR3 region has the DNA TGTGCCTCCTGGGACAGTATACCTACAGATACGCAGTATTTT. Its protein product is CASWDSIPTDTQYF.

This sequence joins TRBV2 and TRBJ2-5; D could derive from TRBD1 or TRBD2 (6 bases each). The CDR3 has 15 residues. Trimming removed 3 bases from V and 5 bases from J, with 16 bases in between. The germline gives CDR1 SNHLY, CDR2 FYNNEI. DNA of the CDR3: TGTGCCAGCAGTGATGATAGGGGGGCCGGGGAGACCCAGTACTTC. As protein: CASSDDRGAGETQYF.

The chain recombines TRBV5-5 with TRBJ2-7, with D perhaps assigned TRBD1 or TRBD2 (5 bases each). This CDR3 is built from 14 residues. Trimming shortened V by 3 bases and J by 2 bases, and 12 bases separated the two germline ends. CDR1 SGHKS and CDR2 YYEKEE come from the germline V gene (reference sequence). The CDR3 sequence: CASSWDGLPYEQYF. For the CDR3, the DNA is TGTGCCAGCAGCTGGGACGGTTTACCCTACGAGCAGTACTTC.

The chain couples TRBV27 to TRBJ2-7; the match to TRBD1 covers 9 bases. Germline V gene sequence: CDR1 MNHEY, CDR2 SMNVEV (reference sequence). The length of the CDR3 is 14 residues. V trimming: 5 bases; J trimming: 5 bases; junction bases outside the gene matches: 7. This chain's CDR3 is CASSPWTGEDEQYF. Here the CDR3 DNA reads TGTGCCAGCAGTCCCTGGACAGGGGAGGACGAGCAGTACTTC.

The J gene is TRBJ1-1, the V gene TRBV30; 9 bases line up with TRBD1. The CDR3 has 14 residues. Germline CDR1 reads GTSNPN; CDR2 reads SVGIG (reference sequence). The V gene end was trimmed by 5 bases and the J gene end by 7 bases; junction bases not matched to a gene: 11. The chain's CDR3 is CAWGTGTGNSEAFF. Written as DNA, the CDR3 is TGTGCCTGGGGAACTGGGACAGGGAATAGTGAAGCTTTCTTT.